This TCR beta chain was obtained from a study of chemoradiotherapy in HPV16-positive cancers. This clone appeared once. V was trimmed by 1 base and J by 7 bases, leaving 14 bases between them. CDR1 SGHRS and CDR2 YFSETQ come from the germline V gene. The length of the CDR3 is 14 residues. Repertoires were generated with immunoSEQ multiplex PCR, while TCRdb's copy carries only in-frame clones and drops some. The sample holds approximately 35,000 clones, 80% to 95% seen once. The rearrangement joins TRBV5-1 to TRBJ1-1, with a possible D match to TRBD1 (6 bases). This TCR was sampled from a human donor with HPV-associated anogenital cancer. The material was blood, obtained from a patient who underwent chemoradiotherapy. For the CDR3, the DNA is TGCGCCAGCAGCTTGACCGCTGGACAGATTGAAGCTTTCTTT. Protein: CASSLTAGQIEAFF.